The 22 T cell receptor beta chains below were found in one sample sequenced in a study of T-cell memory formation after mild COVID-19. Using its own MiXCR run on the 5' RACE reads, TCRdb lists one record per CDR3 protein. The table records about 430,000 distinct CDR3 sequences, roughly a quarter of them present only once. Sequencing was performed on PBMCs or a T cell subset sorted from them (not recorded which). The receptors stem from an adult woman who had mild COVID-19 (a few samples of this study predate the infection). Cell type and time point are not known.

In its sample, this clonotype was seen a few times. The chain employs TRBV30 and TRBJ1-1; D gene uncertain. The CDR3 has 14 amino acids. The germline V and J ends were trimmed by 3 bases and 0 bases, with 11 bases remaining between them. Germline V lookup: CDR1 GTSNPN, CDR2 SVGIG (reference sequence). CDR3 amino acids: CAWSRTTMNTEAFF. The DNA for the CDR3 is TGTGCCTGGAGCCGAACCACCATGAACACTGAAGCTTTCTTT.

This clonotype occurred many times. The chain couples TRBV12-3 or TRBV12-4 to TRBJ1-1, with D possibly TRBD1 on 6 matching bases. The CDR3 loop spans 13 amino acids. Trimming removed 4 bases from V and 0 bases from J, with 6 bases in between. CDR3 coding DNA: TGTGCCAGCAGTTGGACAGTGAACACTGAAGCTTTCTTT. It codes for CASSWTVNTEAFF.

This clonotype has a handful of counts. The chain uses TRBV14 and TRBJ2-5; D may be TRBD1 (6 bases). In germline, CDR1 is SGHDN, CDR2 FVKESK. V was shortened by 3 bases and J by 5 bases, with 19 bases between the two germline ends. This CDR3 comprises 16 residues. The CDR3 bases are TGTGCCAGCAGCCATCCCAGACAGGCCTTCCGCGAGACCCAGTACTTC. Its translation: CASSHPRQAFRETQYF.

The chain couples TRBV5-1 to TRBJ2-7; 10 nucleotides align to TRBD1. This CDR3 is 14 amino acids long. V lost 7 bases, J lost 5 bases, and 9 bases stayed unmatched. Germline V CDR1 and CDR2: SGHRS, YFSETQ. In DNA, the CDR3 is TGCGCCAGCCTTCCCGGGACAGGGGCGGACGAGCAGTACTTC. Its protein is CASLPGTGADEQYF.

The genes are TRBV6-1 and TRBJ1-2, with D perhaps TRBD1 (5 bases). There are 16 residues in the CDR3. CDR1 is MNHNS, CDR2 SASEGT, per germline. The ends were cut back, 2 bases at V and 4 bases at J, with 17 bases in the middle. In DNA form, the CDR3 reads TGTGCCAGCAGTGAAATACGACTCGGGGACGTCTATGGCTACACCTTC. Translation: CASSEIRLGDVYGYTF.

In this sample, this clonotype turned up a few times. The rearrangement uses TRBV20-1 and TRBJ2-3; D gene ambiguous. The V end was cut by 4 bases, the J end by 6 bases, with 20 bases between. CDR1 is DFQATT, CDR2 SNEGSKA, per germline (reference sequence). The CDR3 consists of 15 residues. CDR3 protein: CSANLPVPRVDTQYF. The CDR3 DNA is TGCAGTGCTAATCTTCCCGTCCCAAGGGTGGATACGCAGTATTTT.

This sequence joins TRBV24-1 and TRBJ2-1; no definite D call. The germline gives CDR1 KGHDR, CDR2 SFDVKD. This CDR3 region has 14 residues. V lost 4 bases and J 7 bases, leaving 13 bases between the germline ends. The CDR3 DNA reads TGTGCCACCAGTGAACGCACTATAAGGAATGAGCAGTTCTTC. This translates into CATSERTIRNEQFF.

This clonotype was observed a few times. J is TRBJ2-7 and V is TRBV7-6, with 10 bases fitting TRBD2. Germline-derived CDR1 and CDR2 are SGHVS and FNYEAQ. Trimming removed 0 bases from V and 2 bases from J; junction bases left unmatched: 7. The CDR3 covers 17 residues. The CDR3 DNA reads TGTGCCAGCAGCTTAGCCTCGGCTAGCGGGAGTCCCTACGAGCAGTACTTC. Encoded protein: CASSLASASGSPYEQYF.

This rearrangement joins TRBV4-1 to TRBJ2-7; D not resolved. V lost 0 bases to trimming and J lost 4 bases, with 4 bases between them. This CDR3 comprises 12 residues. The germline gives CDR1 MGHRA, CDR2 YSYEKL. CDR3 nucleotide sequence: TGCGCCAGCAGCCAAGATTTTTACGAGCAGTACTTC. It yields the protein CASSQDFYEQYF.

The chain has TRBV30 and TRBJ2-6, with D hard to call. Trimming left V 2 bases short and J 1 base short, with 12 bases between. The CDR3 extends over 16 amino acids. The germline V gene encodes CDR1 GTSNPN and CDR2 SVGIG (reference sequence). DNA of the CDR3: TGTGCCTGGAGTCCCCTTGAGTCGTCTGGGGCCAACGTCCTGACTTTC. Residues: CAWSPLESSGANVLTF.

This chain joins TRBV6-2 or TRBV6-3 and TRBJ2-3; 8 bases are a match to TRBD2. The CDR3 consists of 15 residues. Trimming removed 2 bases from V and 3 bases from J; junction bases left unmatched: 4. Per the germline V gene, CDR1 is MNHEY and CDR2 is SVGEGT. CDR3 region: CASSYDGRATDTQYF. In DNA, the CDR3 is TGTGCCAGCAGTTACGACGGGAGGGCTACAGATACGCAGTATTTT.

In DNA form, the CDR3 reads TGTGCCAGCATAGGTGGCAGGGCTTTCTTT. Translated, it gives CASIGGRAFF. V gene TRBV25-1 combines with J gene TRBJ1-1; D gene ambiguous. CDR3 length: 10 residues. The V end was cut by 7 bases, the J end by 11 bases, with 11 bases between. CDR1 and CDR2 (germline): MGHDK, SYGVNS.

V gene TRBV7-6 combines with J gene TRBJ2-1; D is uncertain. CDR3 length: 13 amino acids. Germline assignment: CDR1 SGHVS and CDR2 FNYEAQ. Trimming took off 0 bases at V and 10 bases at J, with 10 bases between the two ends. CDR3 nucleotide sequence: TGTGCCAGCAGCTTAGCCCCCGGTGAGGAGCAGTTCTTC. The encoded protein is CASSLAPGEEQFF.

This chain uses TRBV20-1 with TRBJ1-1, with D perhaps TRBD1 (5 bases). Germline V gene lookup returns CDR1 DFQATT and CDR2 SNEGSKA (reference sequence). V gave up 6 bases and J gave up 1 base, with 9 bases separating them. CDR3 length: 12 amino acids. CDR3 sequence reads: CSAPQGNTEAFF. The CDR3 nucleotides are TGCAGTGCCCCGCAGGGGAACACTGAAGCTTTCTTT.

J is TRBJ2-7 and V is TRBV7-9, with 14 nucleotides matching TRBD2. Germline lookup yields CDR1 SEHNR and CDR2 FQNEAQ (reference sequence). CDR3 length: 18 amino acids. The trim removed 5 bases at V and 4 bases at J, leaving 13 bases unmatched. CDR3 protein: CASSPGTSGSPSRYEQYF. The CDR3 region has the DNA TGTGCCAGCAGCCCCGGGACTAGCGGGAGTCCCTCCCGATACGAGCAGTACTTC.

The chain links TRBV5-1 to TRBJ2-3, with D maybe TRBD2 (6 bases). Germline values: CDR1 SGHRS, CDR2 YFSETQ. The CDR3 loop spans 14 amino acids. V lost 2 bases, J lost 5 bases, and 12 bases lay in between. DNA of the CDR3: TGCGCCAGCAGCTTTGGAGGGGATCGAGATACGCAGTATTTT. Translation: CASSFGGDRDTQYF.

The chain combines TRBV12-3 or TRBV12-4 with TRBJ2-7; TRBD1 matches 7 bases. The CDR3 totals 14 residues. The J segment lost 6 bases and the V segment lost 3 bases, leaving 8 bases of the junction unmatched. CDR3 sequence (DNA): TGTGCCAGCAGTTTGGGCAGGGGGTCTTCCGAGCAGTACTTC. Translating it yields CASSLGRGSSEQYF.

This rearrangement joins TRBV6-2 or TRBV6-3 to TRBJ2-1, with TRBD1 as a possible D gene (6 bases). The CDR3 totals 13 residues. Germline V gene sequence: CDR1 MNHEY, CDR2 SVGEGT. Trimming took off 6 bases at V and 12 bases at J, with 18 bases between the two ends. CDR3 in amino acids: CASSLRDTRVQFF. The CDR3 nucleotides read TGTGCCAGCAGCCTCCGGGACACTCGGGTGCAGTTCTTC.

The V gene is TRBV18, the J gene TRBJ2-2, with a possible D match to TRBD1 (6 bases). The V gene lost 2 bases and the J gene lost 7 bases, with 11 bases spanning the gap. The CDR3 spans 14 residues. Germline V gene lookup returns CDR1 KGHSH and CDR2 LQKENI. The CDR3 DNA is TGTGCCAGCTCACCAAACAGGGCGAACGGGGAGCTGTTTTTT. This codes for CASSPNRANGELFF.

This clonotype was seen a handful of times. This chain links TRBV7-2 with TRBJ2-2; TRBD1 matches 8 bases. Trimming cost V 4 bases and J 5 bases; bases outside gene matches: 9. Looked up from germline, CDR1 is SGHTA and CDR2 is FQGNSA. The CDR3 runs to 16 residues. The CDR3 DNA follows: TGTGCCAGCAGCTACCAGGGGGCGCCGGGTACCGGGGAGCTGTTTTTT. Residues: CASSYQGAPGTGELFF.

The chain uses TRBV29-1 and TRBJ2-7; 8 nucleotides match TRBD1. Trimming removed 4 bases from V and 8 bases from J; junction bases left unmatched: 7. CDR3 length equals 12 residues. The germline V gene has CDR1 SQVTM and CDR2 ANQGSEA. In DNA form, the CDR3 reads TGCAGCGTTGCCGTCCAGGGGGCCCAGCAGTACTTC. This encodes CSVAVQGAQQYF.

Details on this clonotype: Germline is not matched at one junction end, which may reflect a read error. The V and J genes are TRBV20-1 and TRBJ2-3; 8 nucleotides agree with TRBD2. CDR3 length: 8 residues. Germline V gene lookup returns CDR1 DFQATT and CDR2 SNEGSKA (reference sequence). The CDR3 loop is CSASGLAF. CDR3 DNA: TGCAGTGCTTCTGGACTAGCTTTT.